A single T cell receptor (beta chain) is shown here with its context. The sample comes from a study of blood T cell repertoires in COVID-19. Living in about two dozen US areas, the participants were between 18 and 89 years of age. Cohorts were assigned according to the clinical history that participants reported. Either two negative PCRs, clearance, or symptom resolution qualified Cohort 3 donors as recovered. CDR1 SNHLY and CDR2 FYNNEI come from the germline V gene. The CDR3 runs to 11 residues. Between the trimmed V and J ends, which lost 4 bases and 11 bases, there was a span of 9 bases. In the study's own analysis: Cell counts per sample came from amplifying reference gene primers. The method was immunoSEQ multiplex PCR; TCRdb's version includes in-frame clones alone and lacks a portion of them. The DNA was the basis for D and trimming; V, J and clone size are from that table. The sample lists a few hundred thousand clones, about four fifths occurring once.

The V gene is TRBV2, the J gene TRBJ1-5; D ambiguous. Sample: PBMCs or T cells enriched from blood (not recorded which). The TCR sequence derives from a woman in her fifties or sixties who had recovered from COVID-19. The CDR3 is CASSGEASQHF. In DNA form, the CDR3 reads TGTGCCAGCAGTGGAGAGGCTTCCCAGCATTTT.